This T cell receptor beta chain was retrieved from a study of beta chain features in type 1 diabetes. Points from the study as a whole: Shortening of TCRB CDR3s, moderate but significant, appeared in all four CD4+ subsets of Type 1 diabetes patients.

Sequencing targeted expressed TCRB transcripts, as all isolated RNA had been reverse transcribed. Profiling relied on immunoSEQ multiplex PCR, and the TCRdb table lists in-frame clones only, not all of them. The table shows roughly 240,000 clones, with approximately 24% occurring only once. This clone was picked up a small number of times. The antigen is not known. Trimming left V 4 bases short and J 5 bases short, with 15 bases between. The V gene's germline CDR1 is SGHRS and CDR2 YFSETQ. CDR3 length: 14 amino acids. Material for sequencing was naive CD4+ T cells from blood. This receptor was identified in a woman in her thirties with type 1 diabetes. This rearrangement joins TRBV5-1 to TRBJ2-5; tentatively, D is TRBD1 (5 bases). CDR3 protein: CASSAQGDGETQYF. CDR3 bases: TGCGCCAGCAGCGCCCAGGGTGATGGGGAGACCCAGTACTTC.